The 7 T cell receptor beta chains below come from one sample, sequenced in a study of blood T cell repertoires in COVID-19. Clones were sequenced by immunoSEQ multiplex PCR, and TCRdb holds only the in-frame ones, with some missing. The sample records about 180,000 clones, 84% being singletons. Sequencing input: peripheral blood. The receptors originated from a human donor in a cohort sampled during active COVID-19.

This clone was observed a handful of times. The V call is TRBV9, the J call TRBJ2-5; D uncertain. The CDR3 runs to 13 residues. Germline V CDR1 and CDR2: SGDLS, YYNGEE. Trimming removed 0 bases at V and 3 bases at J, with 6 bases between. The CDR3 DNA sequence: TGTGCCAGCAGCGTAGGTGGAGAAGAGACCCAGTACTTC. Protein: CASSVGGEETQYF.

The chain carries TRBV21-1 and TRBJ2-5; the table's D call TRBD1 went unverified against the DNA. TRBV21-1 is a known pseudogene. The CDR3 consists of 16 residues. The CDR3 nucleotides are TGTGCCAGCAGCAACCCGGACATTTCTCACCAAGAGACCCAGTACTTC. Protein sequence: CASSNPDISHQETQYF.

The gene calls are TRBV9 and TRBJ2-7, with TRBD1 identical over 8 bases. The CDR3 has 14 residues. The junction had 3 bases not matched to a gene; V was cut back by 3 bases and J by 1 base. The V gene's germline CDR1 is SGDLS and CDR2 YYNGEE. This CDR3 reads CASSARDRSYEQYF. The CDR3 coding sequence is TGTGCCAGCAGCGCCCGGGACAGGTCCTACGAGCAGTACTTC. Full variable domain (rest looked up from reference TRBV9 and TRBJ2-7): DSGVTQTPKHLITATGQRVTLRCSPRSGDLSVYWYQQSLDQGLQFLIQYYNGEERAKGNILERFSAQQFPDLHSELNLSSLELGDSALYFCASSARDRSYEQYFGPGTRLTVT.

This chain uses TRBV30 with TRBJ2-3; 9 positions agree with TRBD1. With 0 bases clipped from V and 2 bases from J, the junction kept 0 bases outside the gene matches. From germline, CDR1 is GTSNPN and CDR2 SVGIG (reference sequence). The CDR3 length is 14 residues. The CDR3 here is CAWSVQGATDTQYF. The DNA for the CDR3 is TGTGCCTGGAGTGTACAGGGGGCCACAGATACGCAGTATTTT.

CDR3 nucleotide sequence: TGCGCCAGCAGCTGGACGCCGGGACAGGGGCAGGAAAGGGGTTTCTTT. Amino acid sequence: CASSWTPGQGQERGFF. V gene TRBV5-1 combines with J gene TRBJ1-1; 10 nucleotides agree with TRBD1. The CDR3 sequence is 16 residues long. In germline, CDR1 is SGHRS, CDR2 YFSETQ. Trimming cost V 3 bases and J 13 bases; bases outside gene matches: 18.

There are a few counts of this clone. CDR3 residues: CASNEVSGTGEQFF. The CDR3 DNA reads as TGCGCCAGCAATGAGGTTAGCGGGACGGGTGAGCAGTTCTTC. V and J are TRBV5-1 and TRBJ2-1, with 8 positions matching TRBD2. Germline V gives CDR1 SGHRS, CDR2 YFSETQ. The trim removed 6 bases at V and 9 bases at J, leaving 11 bases unmatched. The CDR3 extends over 14 amino acids. The full variable domain, with the rest looked up from reference TRBV5-1 and TRBJ2-1, is KAGVTQTPRYLIKTRGQQVTLSCSPISGHRSVSWYQQTPGQGLQFLFEYFSETQRNKGNFPGRFSGRQFSNSRSEMNVSTLELGDSALYLCASNEVSGTGEQFFGPGTRLTVL.

This clone was seen a few times. V is TRBV27 and J is TRBJ2-1; 11 bases agree with TRBD1. CDR1 MNHEY and CDR2 SMNVEV come from the germline V gene (reference sequence). With 2 bases clipped from V and 5 bases from J, the junction kept 5 bases outside the gene matches. This CDR3 comprises 16 residues. The DNA for the CDR3 is TGTGCCAGCAGTTTAGCCGGGACAGGGGGTCACAATGAGCAGTTCTTC. Translating gives CASSLAGTGGHNEQFF.